A single sample is the source of the 21 T cell receptor beta chains below, sequenced in a study of blood T cell repertoires in COVID-19. Data came from immunoSEQ multiplex PCR; TCRdb stores just in-frame clones and leaves some out. The table includes 270,000 or so clones, about 88% detected once. The material sequenced was peripheral blood. The receptor set was obtained from a woman aged 40 to 50 who had recovered from COVID-19.

This chain links TRBV9 with TRBJ2-1; 9 bases map to TRBD2. Germline assignment: CDR1 SGDLS and CDR2 YYNGEE. The V gene end was trimmed by 6 bases and the J gene end by 7 bases; junction bases not matched to a gene: 8. This CDR3 has 14 residues. The CDR3: CASTKRGEPNEQFF. As DNA, the CDR3 is TGTGCCAGCACTAAGCGGGGGGAACCTAATGAGCAGTTCTTC.

The chain recombines TRBV5-1 with TRBJ2-7; weak D call: TRBD1 (6 bases). CDR3 length: 16 residues. Trimming took off 4 bases at V and 2 bases at J, with 19 bases between the two ends. The germline V gene encodes CDR1 SGHRS and CDR2 YFSETQ. CDR3 residues: CASSAGQFETTYEQYF. The DNA of the CDR3 is TGCGCCAGCAGCGCCGGACAGTTCGAGACCACCTACGAGCAGTACTTC.

The count of this clone is one. The chain couples TRBV30 to TRBJ1-5; tentatively, D is TRBD1 (6 bases). CDR3 size: 13 residues. Germline CDR1 reads GTSNPN; CDR2 reads SVGIG (reference sequence). V was clipped by 4 bases and J by 2 bases, with 9 bases between them. The CDR3, as DNA: TGTGCCTGGAACGAGGGGGGCAATCAGCCCCAGCATTTT. This gives the protein CAWNEGGNQPQHF.

The gene calls are TRBV5-1 and TRBJ2-1; D may be TRBD2 (5 bases). The ends were cut back, 5 bases at V and 8 bases at J, with 23 bases in the middle. The CDR3 spans 16 residues. Germline-derived CDR1 and CDR2 are SGHRS and YFSETQ. The CDR3 protein is CASSPTNYGLGDEQFF. The DNA for the CDR3 is TGCGCCAGCAGTCCTACCAACTACGGACTTGGGGATGAGCAGTTCTTC.

This chain uses TRBV5-1 with TRBJ1-2; D possibly corresponds to TRBD1 (5 bases). The CDR3 runs to 16 residues. V lost 4 bases to trimming and J lost 5 bases, with 21 bases between them. Germline lookup yields CDR1 SGHRS and CDR2 YFSETQ. The CDR3 region has the DNA TGCGCCAGCAGCCTCAGAGGGGAGGGCGTTAGGTATGGCTACACCTTC. This sequence encodes CASSLRGEGVRYGYTF.

The chain combines TRBV4-2 with TRBJ2-1; unclear D gene. V was pared by 3 bases and J by 8 bases, with 14 bases between. There are 14 residues in the CDR3. Germline loops: CDR1 LGHNA, CDR2 YNFKEQ. CDR3 region: CASSQERGVYEQFF. The DNA of the CDR3 is TGTGCCAGCAGCCAGGAACGAGGAGTTTATGAGCAGTTCTTC.

This clone was picked up one time. The chain is built from TRBV28 and TRBJ1-1, with D unclear. Trimming took off 6 bases at V and 3 bases at J, with 17 bases between the two ends. Per germline, CDR1 MDHEN and CDR2 SYDVKM. The CDR3 loop spans 15 amino acids. In nucleotides, the CDR3 is TGTGCCAGCAGGCCCCCACTGGGAGGTCACACTGAAGCTTTCTTT. Encoded protein: CASRPPLGGHTEAFF.

This chain links TRBV24-1 with TRBJ2-4; unclear D gene. CDR3 length equals 13 residues. CDR1 KGHDR and CDR2 SFDVKD come from the germline V gene. Trimming shortened V by 4 bases and J by 7 bases, and 10 bases separated the two germline ends. The CDR3 region is CATSDLQRNIQYF. The CDR3 nucleotides are TGTGCCACCAGTGACCTGCAGAGGAACATTCAGTACTTC.

This sequence joins TRBV9 and TRBJ2-3; D remains ambiguous. This CDR3 is built from 14 residues. Germline V gene data show CDR1 as SGDLS and CDR2 as YYNGEE. The V gene lost 0 bases and the J gene lost 5 bases, with 10 bases spanning the gap. The CDR3: CASSVGVSRDTQYF. The DNA for the CDR3 is TGTGCCAGCAGCGTAGGGGTTAGCCGAGATACGCAGTATTTT.

The chain has TRBV10-3 and TRBJ2-3; TRBD2 is a possible D gene (6 bases). The V end lost 6 bases, the J end lost 4 bases, and 11 bases lay between the germline ends. The CDR3 runs 13 residues. CDR1 ENHRY and CDR2 SYGVKD come from the germline V gene. The CDR3 DNA sequence: TGTGCCATCAGGGCTGGGGGGTCAGATACGCAGTATTTT. It yields the protein CAIRAGGSDTQYF.

The count of this clone is one. The chain carries TRBV24-1 and TRBJ1-5, with D unclear. Germline CDR1 and CDR2: KGHDR and SFDVKD. The CDR3 length is 14 residues. Trimming cost V 7 bases and J 0 bases, with 9 bases left between them. The CDR3 nucleotides are TGTGCCACCAGCTCACAGTCTAGCAATCAGCCCCAGCATTTT. This gives the protein CATSSQSSNQPQHF.

CDR3 sequence: CASSLGGGRETQYF. Here the CDR3 DNA reads TGTGCCAGCAGCTTGGGAGGCGGCCGGGAGACCCAGTACTTC. The chain is built from TRBV5-5 and TRBJ2-5; D not certain. The CDR3 sequence is 14 residues long. CDR1 is SGHKS, CDR2 YYEKEE, per germline (reference sequence). Deletions cut 0 bases from V and 5 bases from J, with 11 bases between. Filled out from reference TRBV5-5 and TRBJ2-5, the complete variable domain reads DAGVTQSPTHLIKTRGQQVTLRCSPISGHKSVSWYQQVLGQGPQFIFQYYEKEERGRGNFPDRFSARQFPNYSSELNVNALLLGDSALYLCASSLGGGRETQYFGPGTRLLVL.

The V gene is TRBV5-1, the J gene TRBJ2-7; D possibly corresponds to TRBD1 (7 bases). In germline, CDR1 is SGHRS, CDR2 YFSETQ. This CDR3 contains 14 residues. V was cut by 4 bases and J by 3 bases, with 14 bases left in between. CDR3 amino acids: CASSPSGGNYEQYF. DNA of the CDR3: TGCGCCAGCAGCCCCTCAGGGGGGAACTACGAGCAGTACTTC. Variable domain in full (rest from reference TRBV5-1 and TRBJ2-7): KAGVTQTPRYLIKTRGQQVTLSCSPISGHRSVSWYQQTPGQGLQFLFEYFSETQRNKGNFPGRFSGRQFSNSRSEMNVSTLELGDSALYLCASSPSGGNYEQYFGPGTRLTVT.

The chain has TRBV19 and TRBJ2-1; 8 nucleotides match TRBD2. From germline, CDR1 is LNHDA and CDR2 SQIVND (reference sequence). CDR3 length: 15 amino acids. Trimming took 3 bases from V and 6 from J; bases not matched to a gene: 7. This chain's CDR3 is CASSISGNRFNEQFF. CDR3 sequence (DNA): TGTGCCAGTAGTATTAGCGGGAATAGGTTCAATGAGCAGTTCTTC.

The genes are TRBV5-4 and TRBJ2-2; D is possibly TRBD2 (7 bases). Germline V gene lookup returns CDR1 SGHNT and CDR2 YYREEE (reference sequence). CDR3 length: 16 amino acids. The germline V and J ends were trimmed by 5 bases and 5 bases, with 19 bases remaining between them. The CDR3 bases are TGTGCCAGCAGTGGGGGGGCCCCGAGAGGGACCGGGGAGCTGTTTTTT. It encodes CASSGGAPRGTGELFF.

This clone appeared once. V usage is TRBV25-1 and J usage is TRBJ1-2; 12 bases agree with TRBD1. Germline assignment: CDR1 MGHDK and CDR2 SYGVNS. The CDR3 has 17 residues. The V segment lost 5 bases and the J segment 5 bases; nucleotides outside the gene matches: 12. The CDR3, as DNA: TGTGCCAGCAGTCCAGGGCCGGGACAGGGGGCATGGTATGGCTACACCTTC. Amino acid sequence: CASSPGPGQGAWYGYTF.

V usage is TRBV9 and J usage is TRBJ2-2; D remains ambiguous. V was pared by 4 bases and J by 2 bases, with 3 bases between. From germline, CDR1 is SGDLS and CDR2 YYNGEE. CDR3 length equals 12 residues. The CDR3 DNA sequence: TGTGCCAGCAGCTCAAACACCGGGGAGCTGTTTTTT. Amino acid sequence: CASSSNTGELFF.

The V and J genes are TRBV30 and TRBJ1-2; D is unclear. Germline V CDR1 and CDR2: GTSNPN, SVGIG (reference sequence). V was clipped by 3 bases and J by 2 bases, with 13 bases between them. The CDR3 extends over 14 amino acids. The CDR3 region is CAWSFGRSNYGYTF. CDR3 sequence (DNA): TGTGCCTGGAGCTTTGGGAGATCAAACTATGGCTACACCTTC.

The chain has TRBV30 and TRBJ2-1, with TRBD2 matching 7 bases. Losses at the gene ends were 0 bases for V and 7 bases for J; bases not matched to a gene: 3. CDR3 length equals 13 residues. Germline V gives CDR1 GTSNPN, CDR2 SVGIG (reference sequence). This CDR3 is CAWSVRGSNEQFF. As DNA, the CDR3 is TGTGCCTGGAGTGTGCGGGGGTCGAATGAGCAGTTCTTC.

The gene calls are TRBV6-5 and TRBJ1-1; D perhaps matches TRBD1 (6 bases). The CDR3 loop spans 15 amino acids. Trimming took off 3 bases at V and 2 bases at J, with 13 bases between the two ends. CDR1 is MNHEY, CDR2 SVGAGI, per germline. The DNA for the CDR3 is TGTGCCAGCAGTTATACGACAGGATATAACACTGAAGCTTTCTTT. Its translation is CASSYTTGYNTEAFF.

The rearrangement uses TRBV10-2 and TRBJ2-7; a weak D match, TRBD2 (5 bases). The ends were cut back, 6 bases at V and 3 bases at J, with 12 bases in the middle. The CDR3 length is 13 residues. Germline-derived CDR1 and CDR2 are WSHSY and SAAADI. The CDR3 region has the DNA TGCGCCAGCAGGCGGGTCGGCGACTACGAGCAGTACGTC. Translating gives CASRRVGDYEQYV.